This TCR beta chain emerged from a study of T-cell memory formation after mild COVID-19. Study-level background: Each donor largely had its own TCR clusters. Study observations and caveats: Later expanders leaned CD4+, whereas day 15 to 85 contracting clones were balanced CD4/CD8. Mainly CM and EM harbored the contracting CD4+ clones; mainly EMRA harbored the CD8+ ones.

This clonotype was seen a few times. Its antigen is currently unknown. TCRdb processed the 5' RACE reads anew with MiXCR; each CDR3 protein has one entry. The data show about 320,000 distinct CDR3 sequences, around an eighth seen once. This TCR derives from a young man who had mild COVID-19 (a few samples of this study predate the infection). Cell type and time point are not known. What was sequenced was PBMCs or a T cell subset sorted from them (not recorded which).

The CDR3 DNA sequence: TGCAGCGGCATACCGGCCGGGGGGAATGAGCAGTTCTTC. This translates into CSGIPAGGNEQFF. The chain has TRBV29-1 and TRBJ2-1; 7 bases are shared with TRBD2. The CDR3 loop spans 13 amino acids. In germline, CDR1 is SQVTM, CDR2 ANQGSEA. V dropped 7 bases and J dropped 7; count of bases not matched to a gene: 10.